This is a list of T cell receptor beta chains from one sample in a study of graft-versus-host responses after intestinal transplantation. Clones were sequenced by immunoSEQ multiplex PCR, and TCRdb holds only the in-frame ones, with some missing. This table has 100,000 or so clones, approximately 94% appearing once. No antigen is known for these receptors. Sequences were derived from unstimulated CD8+ T cells sorted from spleen or lymph node cells, sampled before intestinal transplant. The receptors shown here come from a human donor who received an intestinal transplant. Each CDR3 is given with its conserved first and last residue. A D gene is named only where the DNA matches it firmly.

CDR3 length,D gene,V gene,J gene,CDR3 DNA,CDR3 protein
17,TRBD2,TRBV11-3,TRBJ2-2,TGTGCCAGCAGCACCCGACTAGCGGGGGGGAACACCGGGGAGCTGTTTTTT,CASSTRLAGGNTGELFF
14,NA,TRBV7-9,TRBJ1-3,TGTGCCAGCAGCTTATTCGGGTCTGGAAACACCATATATTTT,CASSLFGSGNTIYF
16,NA,TRBV4-3,TRBJ1-4,TGCGCCAGCAGCCAAGATGGGGCTGCAACTAATGAAAAACTGTTTTTT,CASSQDGAATNEKLFF
15,TRBD1,TRBV29-1,TRBJ1-2,TGCAGCGTTGAGCCCCGGACAGGGGAGGGTTATGGCTACACCTTC,CSVEPRTGEGYGYTF
15,TRBD2,TRBV4-3,TRBJ2-2,TGCGCCAGCAGCCAAGGACTAGCAGACACCGGGGAGCTGTTTTTT,CASSQGLADTGELFF
19,TRBD1,TRBV4-3,TRBJ2-6,TGCGCCAGCAGCCAAGGAAGACAGGGGGGGGGATCTGGGGCCAACGTCCTGACTTTC,CASSQGRQGGGSGANVLTF
16,TRBD1,TRBV7-2,TRBJ1-4,TGTGCCAGCAGCGGGGACAGGGGGACAACTAATGAAAAACTGTTTTTT,CASSGDRGTTNEKLFF
17,NA,TRBV4-1,TRBJ2-6,TGCGCCAGCAGCCAATTCGAACAGGGCCTAGGGGCCAACGTCCTGACTTTC,CASSQFEQGLGANVLTF
11,TRBD1,TRBV27,TRBJ2-1,TGTGCCAGCAGTTCAGGGGGTGAGCAGTTCTTC,CASSSGGEQFF
14,NA,TRBV15,TRBJ1-4,TGTGCCACCAGCAGAGGAGTGGTTAATGAAAAACTGTTTTTT,CATSRGVVNEKLFF
13,TRBD1,TRBV9,TRBJ2-7,TGTGCCAGCAGCGTGGAGACAGGGGGCGAGCAGTACTTC,CASSVETGGEQYF
13,NA,TRBV15,TRBJ2-7,TGTGCCACCAGCCCAAGGGGTTCCTACGAGCAGTACTTC,CATSPRGSYEQYF
14,NA,TRBV9,TRBJ1-1,TGTGCCAGCAGCCCCAGCGGGGGAGGCACTGAAGCTTTCTTT,CASSPSGGGTEAFF
20,NA,TRBV5-1,TRBJ2-6,TGCGCCAGCAGCTTGGTTGGGGGGGGCGGGGGCCGCTCTGGGGCCAACGTCCTGACTTTC,CASSLVGGGGGRSGANVLTF
11,NA,TRBV27,TRBJ2-3,TGTGCCAGCGAAAGAGGGGATACGCAGTATTTT,CASERGDTQYF
14,TRBD1,TRBV28,TRBJ1-1,TGTGCCAGCAGTTCTATTGACAGGGGGGTCGAAGCTTTCTTT,CASSSIDRGVEAFF